The clone carrying this T cell receptor (beta chain) was recorded only once. Its antigen is as yet unknown. The same CDR3 also results from other DNA sequences found in this sample. Method: immunoSEQ multiplex PCR; TCRdb's copy keeps in-frame clones and lacks some. The table includes roughly 99,000 clones, around 90% detected once. These data come from a study of graft-versus-host responses after intestinal transplantation. About the study: Recipients across the board were started on anti-thymocyte globulin induction, then kept on tacrolimus and steroids for two to three years.

The V and J ends lost 0 bases and 5 bases respectively, with 8 bases between them. CDR3 length: 13 amino acids. Per the germline V gene, CDR1 is SGDLS and CDR2 is YYNGEE. Study findings and constraints: Across patients carrying graft-donor T cell macrochimerism, allografts held high graft-versus-host to host-versus-graft clonal ratios. Analysis identified GvH clones in recipient marrow, with some appearing first in ileum or blood.

The specimen was unstimulated CD4+ T cells sorted from spleen or lymph node cells, collected before transplant. This chain connects TRBV9 to TRBJ2-5; D may be TRBD2 (5 bases). This receptor was obtained from a human donor who was the organ donor for an intestinal transplant. The CDR3 DNA sequence: TGTGCCAGCAGCGTAGCCCCGGGGGAGACCCAGTACTTC. This translates into CASSVAPGETQYF.